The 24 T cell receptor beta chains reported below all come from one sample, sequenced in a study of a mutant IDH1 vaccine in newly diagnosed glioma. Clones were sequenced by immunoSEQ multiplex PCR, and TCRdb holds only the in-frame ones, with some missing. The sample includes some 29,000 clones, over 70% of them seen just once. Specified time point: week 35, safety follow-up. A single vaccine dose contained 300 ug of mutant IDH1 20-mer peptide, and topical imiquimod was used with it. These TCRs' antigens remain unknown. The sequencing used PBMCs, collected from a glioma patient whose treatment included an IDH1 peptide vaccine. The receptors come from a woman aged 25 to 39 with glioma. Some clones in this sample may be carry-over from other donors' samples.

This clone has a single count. The CDR3 region is CASSLKGGTNEKLFF. DNA of the CDR3: TGTGCCAGCAGCTTAAAGGGGGGCACTAATGAAAAACTGTTTTTT. The chain uses TRBV7-9 and TRBJ1-4, with TRBD1 as a possible D gene (6 bases). Between the trimmed V and J ends, which lost 2 bases and 2 bases, there was a span of 9 bases. CDR3 size: 15 residues. The germline V gene has CDR1 SEHNR and CDR2 FQNEAQ (reference sequence). Looking up the rest from reference TRBV7-9 and TRBJ1-4 gives the full variable domain: DTGVSQNPRHKITKRGQNVTFRCDPISEHNRLYWYRQTLGQGPEFLTYFQNEAQLEKSRLLSDRFSAERPKGSFSTLEIQRTEQGDSAMYLCASSLKGGTNEKLFFGSGTQLSVL.

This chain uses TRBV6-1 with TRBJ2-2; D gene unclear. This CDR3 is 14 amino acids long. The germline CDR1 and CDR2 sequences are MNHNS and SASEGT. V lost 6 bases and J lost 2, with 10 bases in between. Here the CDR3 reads CASRNPDNTGELFF. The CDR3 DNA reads TGTGCCAGCAGAAACCCAGACAACACCGGGGAGCTGTTTTTT.

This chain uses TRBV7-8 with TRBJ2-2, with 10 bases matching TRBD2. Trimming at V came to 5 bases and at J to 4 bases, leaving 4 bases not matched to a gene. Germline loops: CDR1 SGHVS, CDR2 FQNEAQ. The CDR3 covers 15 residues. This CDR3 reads CASSGRLAGTGELFF. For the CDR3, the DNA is TGTGCCAGCAGCGGACGACTAGCGGGCACCGGGGAGCTGTTTTTT.

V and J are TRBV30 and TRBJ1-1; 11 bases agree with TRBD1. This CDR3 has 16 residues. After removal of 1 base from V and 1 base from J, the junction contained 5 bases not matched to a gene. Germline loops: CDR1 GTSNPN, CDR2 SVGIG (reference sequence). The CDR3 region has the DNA TGTGCCTGGAGTGCATACGGGACAGGGGGGAACACTGAAGCTTTCTTT. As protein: CAWSAYGTGGNTEAFF.

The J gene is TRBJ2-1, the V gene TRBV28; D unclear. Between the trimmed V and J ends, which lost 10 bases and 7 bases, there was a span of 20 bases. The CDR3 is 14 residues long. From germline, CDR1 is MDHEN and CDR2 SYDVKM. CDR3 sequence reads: CATIPGHPSNEQFF. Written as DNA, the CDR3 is TGTGCCACTATTCCCGGCCACCCCTCAAATGAGCAGTTCTTC. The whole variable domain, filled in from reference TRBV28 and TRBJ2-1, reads DVKVTQSSRYLVKRTGEKVFLECVQDMDHENMFWYRQDPGLGLRLIYFSYDVKMKEKGDIPEGYSVSREKKERFSLILESASTNQTSMYLCATIPGHPSNEQFFGPGTRLTVL.

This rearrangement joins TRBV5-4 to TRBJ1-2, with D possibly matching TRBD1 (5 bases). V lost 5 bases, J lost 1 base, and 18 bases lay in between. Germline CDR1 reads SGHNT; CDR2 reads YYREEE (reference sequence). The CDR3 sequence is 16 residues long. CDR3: CASRARYTGLNYGYTF. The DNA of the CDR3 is TGTGCCAGCAGAGCCAGGTATACAGGCCTTAACTATGGCTACACCTTC.

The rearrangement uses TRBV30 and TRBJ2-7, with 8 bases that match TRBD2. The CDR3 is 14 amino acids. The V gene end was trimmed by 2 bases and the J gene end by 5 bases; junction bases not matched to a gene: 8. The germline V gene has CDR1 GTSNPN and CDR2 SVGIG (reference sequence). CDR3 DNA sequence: TGTGCCTGGAGTTCGGGACTAGAAATCCACGAGCAGTACTTC. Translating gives CAWSSGLEIHEQYF. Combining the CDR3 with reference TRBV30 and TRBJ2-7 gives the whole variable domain SQTIHQWPATLVQPVGSPLSLECTVEGTSNPNLYWYRQAAGRGLQLLFYSVGIGQISSEVPQNLSASRPQDRQFILSSKKLLLSDSGFYLCAWSSGLEIHEQYFGPGTRLTVT.

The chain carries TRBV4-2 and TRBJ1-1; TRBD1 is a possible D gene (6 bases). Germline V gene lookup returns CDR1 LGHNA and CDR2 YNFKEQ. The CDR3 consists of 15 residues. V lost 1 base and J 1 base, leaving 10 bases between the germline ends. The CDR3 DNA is TGTGCCAGCAGCCAAGCCGACAGGAGGAACACTGAAGCTTTCTTT. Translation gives CASSQADRRNTEAFF.

In nucleotides, the CDR3 is TGTGCCAGCAAGGGCGGGTGGACTAGCGGGAGGGGACCACTGGGGTCGCAGTATTTT. Its translation is CASKGGWTSGRGPLGSQYF. V gene TRBV2 combines with J gene TRBJ2-3; 15 bases fit TRBD2. Per the germline V gene, CDR1 is SNHLY and CDR2 is FYNNEI. J gave up 10 bases and V 7 bases, and 21 bases lay outside the gene matches. This CDR3 comprises 19 residues.

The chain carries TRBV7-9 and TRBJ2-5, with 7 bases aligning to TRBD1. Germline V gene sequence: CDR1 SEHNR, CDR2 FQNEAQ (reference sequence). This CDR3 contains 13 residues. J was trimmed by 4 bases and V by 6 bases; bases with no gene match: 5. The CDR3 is CASRTTGIETQYF. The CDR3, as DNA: TGTGCCAGCAGGACGACAGGGATAGAGACCCAGTACTTC. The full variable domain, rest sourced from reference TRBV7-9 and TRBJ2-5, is DTGVSQNPRHKITKRGQNVTFRCDPISEHNRLYWYRQTLGQGPEFLTYFQNEAQLEKSRLLSDRFSAERPKGSFSTLEIQRTEQGDSAMYLCASRTTGIETQYFGPGTRLLVL.

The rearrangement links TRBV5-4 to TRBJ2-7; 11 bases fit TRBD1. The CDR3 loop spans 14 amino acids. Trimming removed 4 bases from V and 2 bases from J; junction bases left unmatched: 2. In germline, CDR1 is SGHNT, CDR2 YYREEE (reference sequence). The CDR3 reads CASSLGQGAYEQYF. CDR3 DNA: TGTGCCAGCAGCCTGGGACAGGGGGCCTACGAGCAGTACTTC.

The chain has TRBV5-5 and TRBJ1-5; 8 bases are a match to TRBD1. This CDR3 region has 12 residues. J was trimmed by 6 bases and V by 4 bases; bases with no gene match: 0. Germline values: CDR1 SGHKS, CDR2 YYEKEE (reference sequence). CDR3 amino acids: CASSDRGQPQHF. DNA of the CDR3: TGTGCCAGCAGCGACAGGGGTCAGCCCCAGCATTTT.

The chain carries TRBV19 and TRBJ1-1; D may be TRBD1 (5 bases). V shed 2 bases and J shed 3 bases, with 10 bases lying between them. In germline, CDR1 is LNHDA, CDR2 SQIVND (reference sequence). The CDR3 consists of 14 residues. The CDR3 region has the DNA TGTGCCAGTAGTATACGGGGGGTGTACACTGAAGCTTTCTTT. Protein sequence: CASSIRGVYTEAFF.

The CDR3 DNA is TGCGCCAGCAGCCAAGATCGGAAGCGGGGGACCTACAATGAGCAGTTCTTC. Protein product: CASSQDRKRGTYNEQFF. This chain uses TRBV4-1 with TRBJ2-1, with 8 nucleotides matching TRBD2. With 0 bases clipped from V and 2 bases from J, the junction kept 6 bases outside the gene matches. The germline V gene encodes CDR1 MGHRA and CDR2 YSYEKL. CDR3 size: 17 residues.

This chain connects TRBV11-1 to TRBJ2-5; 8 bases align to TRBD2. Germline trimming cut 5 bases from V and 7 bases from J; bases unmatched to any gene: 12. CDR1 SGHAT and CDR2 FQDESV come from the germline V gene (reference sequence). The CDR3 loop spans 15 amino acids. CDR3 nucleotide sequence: TGTGCCAGCAGCCTGGGGGGACTAGGGGCCGGGACCCAGTACTTC. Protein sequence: CASSLGGLGAGTQYF.

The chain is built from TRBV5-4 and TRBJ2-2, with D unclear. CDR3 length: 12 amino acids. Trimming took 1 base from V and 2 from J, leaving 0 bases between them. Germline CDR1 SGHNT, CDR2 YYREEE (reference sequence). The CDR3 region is CASSLNTGELFF. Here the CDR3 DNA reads TGTGCCAGCAGCTTGAACACCGGGGAGCTGTTTTTT.

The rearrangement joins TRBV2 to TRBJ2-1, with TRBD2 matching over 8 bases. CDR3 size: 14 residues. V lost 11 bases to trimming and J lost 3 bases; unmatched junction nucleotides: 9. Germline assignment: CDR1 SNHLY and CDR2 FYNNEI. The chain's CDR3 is CASKASGSYNEQFF. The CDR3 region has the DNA TGTGCCTCCAAGGCAAGCGGGAGCTACAATGAGCAGTTCTTC.

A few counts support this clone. The CDR3 region is CASSLAPGLAFF. CDR3 in DNA: TGTGCCAGCAGCTTAGCCCCGGGACTCGCTTTCTTT. The chain employs TRBV11-3 and TRBJ1-1; D is possibly TRBD1 (5 bases). Trimming left V 1 base short and J 11 bases short, with 11 bases between. This CDR3 contains 12 residues. From germline, CDR1 is SGHNT and CDR2 YENEEA. Based on the CDR3 plus reference TRBV11-3 and TRBJ1-1, the full variable domain is EAGVVQSPRYKIIEKKQPVAFWCNPISGHNTLYWYLQNLGQGPELLIRYENEEAVDDSQLPKDRFSAERLKGVDSTLKIQPAELGDSAVYLCASSLAPGLAFFGQGTRLTVV.

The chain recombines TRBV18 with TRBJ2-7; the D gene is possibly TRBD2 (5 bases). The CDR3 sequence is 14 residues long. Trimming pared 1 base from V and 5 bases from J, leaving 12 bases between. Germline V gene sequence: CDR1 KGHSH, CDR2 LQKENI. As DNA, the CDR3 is TGTGCCAGCTCACCACTCGGCGGGTTGGACGAGCAGTACTTC. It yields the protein CASSPLGGLDEQYF.

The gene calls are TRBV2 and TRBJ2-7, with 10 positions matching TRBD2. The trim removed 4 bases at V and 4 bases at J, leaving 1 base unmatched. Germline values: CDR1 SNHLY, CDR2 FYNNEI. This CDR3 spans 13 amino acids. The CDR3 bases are TGTGCCAGCAGTGCTAGCGGGAGTTACGAGCAGTACTTC. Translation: CASSASGSYEQYF.

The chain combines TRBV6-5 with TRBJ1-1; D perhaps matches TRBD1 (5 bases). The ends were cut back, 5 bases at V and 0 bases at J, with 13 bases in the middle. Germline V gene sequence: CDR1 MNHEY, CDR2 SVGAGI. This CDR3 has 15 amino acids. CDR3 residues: CASSPVGPMNTEAFF. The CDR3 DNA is TGTGCCAGCAGTCCGGTGGGGCCCATGAACACTGAAGCTTTCTTT.

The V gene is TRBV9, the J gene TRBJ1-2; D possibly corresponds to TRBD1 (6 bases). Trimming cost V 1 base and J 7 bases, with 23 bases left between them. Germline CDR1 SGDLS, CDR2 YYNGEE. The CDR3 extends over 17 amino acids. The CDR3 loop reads CASSVSFLTGRTVGYTF. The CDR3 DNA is TGTGCCAGCAGCGTATCCTTTTTAACAGGGCGTACGGTTGGCTACACCTTC.

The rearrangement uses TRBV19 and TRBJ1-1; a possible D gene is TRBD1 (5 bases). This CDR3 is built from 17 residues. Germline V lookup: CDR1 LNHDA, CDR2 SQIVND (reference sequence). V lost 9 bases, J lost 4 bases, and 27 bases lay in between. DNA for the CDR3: TGTGCCAGCAATCATTTAGCCTTTGGGGGGACTGCCACTGAAGCTTTCTTT. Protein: CASNHLAFGGTATEAFF.

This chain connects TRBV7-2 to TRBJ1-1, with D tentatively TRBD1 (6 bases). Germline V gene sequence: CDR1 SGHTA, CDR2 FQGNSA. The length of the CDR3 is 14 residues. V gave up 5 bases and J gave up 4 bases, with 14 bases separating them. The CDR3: CASSRGRRSTEAFF. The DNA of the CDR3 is TGTGCCAGCAGCCGGGGGCGGCGGTCCACTGAAGCTTTCTTT.